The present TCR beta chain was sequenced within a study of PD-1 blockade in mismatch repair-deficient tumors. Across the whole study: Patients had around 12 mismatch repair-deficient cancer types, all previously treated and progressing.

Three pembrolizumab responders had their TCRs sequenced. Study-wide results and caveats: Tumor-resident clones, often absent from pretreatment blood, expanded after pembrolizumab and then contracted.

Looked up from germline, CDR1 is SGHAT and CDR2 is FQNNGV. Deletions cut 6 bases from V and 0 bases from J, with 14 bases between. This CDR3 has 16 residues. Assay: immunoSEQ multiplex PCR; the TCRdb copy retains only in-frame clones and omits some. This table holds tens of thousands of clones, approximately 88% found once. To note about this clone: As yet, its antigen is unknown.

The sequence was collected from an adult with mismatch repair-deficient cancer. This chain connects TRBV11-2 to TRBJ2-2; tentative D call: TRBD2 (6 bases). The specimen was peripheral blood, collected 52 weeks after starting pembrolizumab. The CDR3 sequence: CASRRWGDSNTGELFF. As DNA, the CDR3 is TGTGCCAGCAGGAGGTGGGGGGACTCGAACACCGGGGAGCTGTTTTTT.